Below, one T cell receptor (beta chain) is given with its context. The sample originates from a study of blood T cell repertoires in COVID-19. Assay: immunoSEQ multiplex PCR; the TCRdb copy retains only in-frame clones and omits some. The table shows more than 95,000 clones, with over 70% occurring only once. J gave up 8 bases and V 9 bases, and 10 bases lay outside the gene matches. The CDR3 loop spans 13 amino acids. This TCR was sampled from a middle-aged man with acute or convalescent COVID-19. The specimen was peripheral blood. The chain has TRBV12-3 or TRBV12-4 and TRBJ2-1; 7 nucleotides align to TRBD1. This CDR3 reads CASTGDSKDEQFF. In nucleotides, the CDR3 is TGTGCCAGTACAGGGGATAGCAAGGATGAGCAGTTCTTC.